This T cell receptor (beta chain) was recorded in a study of vaccination and CD4 T cells after COVID-19. Treatment defined: roughly 10-day PBMC culture with coronavirus spike peptide pools or control peptides (ViraFEST assay). Prior SARS-CoV-2 infection was absent in healthy vaccine recipients, which was shown by nucleocapsid antibodies that were negative before and after vaccination. Remarks on this clonotype: Its specificity is unknown.

Sequenced with the Oncomine TCR Beta short-read assay was DNA taken from cultured CD4+ T cells. Using its own MiXCR run on the PCR reads, TCRdb lists one record per CDR3 protein. The data hold about 21,000 distinct CDR3 sequences, with around 68% observed a single time. Germline V gene data show CDR1 as SGHNT and CDR2 as YENEEA. With V trimmed by 4 bases and J by 8 bases, 1 base remained unmatched. This CDR3 has 11 amino acids. V is TRBV11-3 and J is TRBJ1-1; 7 bases align to TRBD1. The specimen comprised CD4+ T cells from blood, cultured in vitro, sampled before SARS-CoV-2 vaccination. The TCR was taken from a human donor who received a COVID-19 vaccine. The CDR3 loop reads CASSYRGEAFF. The CDR3 DNA is TGTGCCAGCAGCTACAGGGGCGAAGCTTTCTTT.